Below are 32 T cell receptor beta chains sequenced from a single sample in a study of radiation and T cells in renal cell carcinoma. Documented time point: baseline pretreatment blood. Stated treatment: 15 Gy SBRT to primary tumor, nephrectomy 4 weeks later. The method was immunoSEQ multiplex PCR; TCRdb's version includes in-frame clones alone and lacks a portion of them. The sample lists 130,000 to 150,000 clones; 88% were seen once. The material was blood, obtained from a patient whose treatment included radiotherapy and nephrectomy. The receptors shown here come from a woman in her seventies with renal cell carcinoma.

The rearrangement joins TRBV6-5 to TRBJ1-3; weak D call: TRBD1 (6 bases). This CDR3 comprises 15 residues. Trimming stripped 5 bases from V and 1 base from J, with 12 bases between. The germline V gene encodes CDR1 MNHEY and CDR2 SVGAGI. The CDR3 loop is CASSQTQGSGNTIYF. CDR3 nucleotide sequence: TGTGCCAGCAGTCAAACACAGGGTTCTGGAAACACCATATATTTT.

This clone was seen a handful of times. Here the CDR3 DNA reads TGTGCCACGGGGGGCGGGGATCATCAGCCCCAGCATTTT. Translated, it gives CATGGGDHQPQHF. The chain joins TRBV19 to TRBJ1-5; D might be TRBD1 (6 bases). Germline CDR1 LNHDA, CDR2 SQIVND (reference sequence). Trimming removed 10 bases at V and 5 bases at J, with 15 bases between. The CDR3 is made up of 13 amino acids.

V and J are TRBV6-5 and TRBJ2-1; D perhaps matches TRBD2 (7 bases). The CDR3 spans 14 residues. The ends were cut back, 5 bases at V and 6 bases at J, with 14 bases in the middle. Looked up from germline, CDR1 is MNHEY and CDR2 is SVGAGI. The CDR3, as DNA: TGTGCCAGCAGTGCAACACGGGGGGCCAATGAGCAGTTCTTC. Its translation is CASSATRGANEQFF.

This rearrangement joins TRBV20-1 to TRBJ2-3; D is unresolved. CDR1 DFQATT and CDR2 SNEGSKA come from the germline V gene (reference sequence). The V end was cut by 4 bases, the J end by 7 bases, with 6 bases between. CDR3 length: 10 amino acids. CDR3 nucleotides: TGCAGTGCTAATAGAAATACGCAGTATTTT. It translates to CSANRNTQYF.

The rearrangement uses TRBV19 and TRBJ1-5, with D perhaps matching TRBD1 (5 bases). The CDR3 has 16 residues. V dropped 3 bases and J dropped 3 bases, with 15 bases sitting between them. Germline V CDR1 and CDR2: LNHDA, SQIVND (reference sequence). DNA for the CDR3: TGTGCCAGTAGTATGGAGAGGGGAAAGGTCAATCAGCCCCAGCATTTT. Translation gives CASSMERGKVNQPQHF.

The chain carries TRBV5-5 and TRBJ1-2; unclear D gene. CDR3 length equals 13 residues. CDR1 is SGHKS, CDR2 YYEKEE, per germline (reference sequence). The V gene lost 0 bases and the J gene lost 3 bases, with 6 bases spanning the gap. CDR3 loop: CASSLELDYGYTF. CDR3 nucleotide sequence: TGTGCCAGCAGCTTGGAGTTAGACTATGGCTACACCTTC.

V and J are TRBV5-6 and TRBJ1-1, with 7 bases aligning to TRBD1. The junction had 7 bases not matched to a gene; V was cut back by 1 base and J by 1 base. The CDR3 is 16 residues long. Germline loops: CDR1 SGHDT, CDR2 YYEEEE. DNA of the CDR3: TGTGCCAGCAGCTTGATTTTACGGACAGGGAACACTGAAGCTTTCTTT. As protein: CASSLILRTGNTEAFF.

V and J are TRBV28 and TRBJ2-7, with D possibly TRBD1 on 6 matching bases. Germline CDR1 MDHEN, CDR2 SYDVKM. Deletions cut 5 bases from V and 7 bases from J, with 15 bases between. CDR3 length equals 13 residues. In DNA, the CDR3 is TGTGCCAGCAGTCACCGGACAAGGGGGGAGCAGTACTTC. As protein: CASSHRTRGEQYF.

This CDR3 is CATKQGSYEQYF. The CDR3 DNA is TGTGCCACCAAACAGGGGTCCTACGAGCAGTACTTC. This chain connects TRBV10-3 to TRBJ2-7; 7 bases agree with TRBD1. J lost 1 base, V lost 10 bases, and 4 bases had no gene match. CDR3 length equals 12 residues. Germline CDR1 reads ENHRY; CDR2 reads SYGVKD.

This chain uses TRBV11-3 with TRBJ2-7, with TRBD2 matching over 8 bases. The CDR3 is 15 residues long. The V segment lost 4 bases and the J segment 2 bases; nucleotides outside the gene matches: 7. The germline CDR1 and CDR2 sequences are SGHNT and YENEEA. CDR3 in amino acids: CASSSSTSEAYEQYF. Written as DNA, the CDR3 is TGTGCCAGCAGCTCCTCGACTAGCGAAGCCTACGAGCAGTACTTC. Supplemented by reference TRBV11-3 and TRBJ2-7, the full variable domain reads EAGVVQSPRYKIIEKKQPVAFWCNPISGHNTLYWYLQNLGQGPELLIRYENEEAVDDSQLPKDRFSAERLKGVDSTLKIQPAELGDSAVYLCASSSSTSEAYEQYFGPGTRLTVT.

The chain has TRBV5-6 and TRBJ2-6; D perhaps matches TRBD1 (5 bases). Per germline, CDR1 SGHDT and CDR2 YYEEEE. Trimming stripped 0 bases from V and 0 bases from J, with 13 bases between. CDR3 size: 18 residues. The CDR3: CASSLGAGLLSGANVLTF. The CDR3 coding sequence is TGTGCCAGCAGCTTGGGGGCAGGGTTGCTCTCTGGGGCCAACGTCCTGACTTTC.

V gene TRBV4-3 combines with J gene TRBJ1-6; D remains unclear. Germline V lookup: CDR1 LGHNA, CDR2 YSLEER. Trimming took 1 base from V and 0 from J, leaving 10 bases between them. The CDR3 totals 17 residues. CDR3 region: CASSQGLHSSYNSPLHF. The CDR3 DNA reads TGCGCCAGCAGCCAAGGACTCCATAGCTCCTATAATTCACCCCTCCACTTT.

The chain employs TRBV18 and TRBJ1-1, with TRBD1 as a possible D gene (6 bases). The V gene lost 3 bases and the J gene lost 2 bases, with 7 bases spanning the gap. The CDR3 consists of 13 residues. From germline, CDR1 is KGHSH and CDR2 LQKENI. The CDR3: CASSPGQNTEAFF. For the CDR3, the DNA is TGTGCCAGCTCACCGGGACAAAACACTGAAGCTTTCTTT. The full variable domain, its missing parts supplied by reference TRBV18 and TRBJ1-1, is NAGVMQNPRHLVRRRGQEARLRCSPMKGHSHVYWYRQLPEEGLKFMVYLQKENIIDESGMPKERFSAEFPKEGPSILRIQQVVRGDSAAYFCASSPGQNTEAFFGQGTRLTVV.

The J gene is TRBJ2-3, the V gene TRBV5-1, with 7 bases lining up with TRBD1. The V gene's germline CDR1 is SGHRS and CDR2 YFSETQ. This CDR3 is 14 amino acids long. The V and J ends lost 5 bases and 5 bases, in that order; junction bases with no gene match: 8. CDR3: CASRAGTAVDTQYF. In DNA, the CDR3 is TGCGCCAGCAGAGCCGGGACAGCGGTAGATACGCAGTATTTT.

The chain couples TRBV27 to TRBJ1-2; 12 bases match TRBD1. Germline CDR1 and CDR2: MNHEY and SMNVEV (reference sequence). This CDR3 is built from 14 residues. Losses at the gene ends were 7 bases for V and 4 bases for J; bases not matched to a gene: 4. CDR3 in DNA: TGTGCCAGCAAAGGGACAGGGGGCCTCTATGGCTACACCTTC. It is translated as CASKGTGGLYGYTF.

V and J are TRBV5-1 and TRBJ1-4, with TRBD1 matching over 8 bases. V dropped 5 bases and J dropped 5; count of bases not matched to a gene: 5. CDR1 and CDR2 (germline): SGHRS, YFSETQ. The CDR3 spans 14 residues. CDR3 amino acids: CASSPGGPNEKLFF. The CDR3 nucleotides are TGCGCCAGCAGTCCAGGGGGCCCGAATGAAAAACTGTTTTTT.

This chain joins TRBV2 and TRBJ1-5; 7 bases are shared with TRBD1. V gave up 7 bases and J gave up 4 bases; unmatched junction bases: 4. CDR1 is SNHLY, CDR2 FYNNEI, per germline. The CDR3 extends over 13 amino acids. In nucleotides, the CDR3 is TGTGCCAGCAAGGGGGACAGTAATCAGCCCCAGCATTTT. Protein: CASKGDSNQPQHF.

This rearrangement joins TRBV7-3 to TRBJ2-5; D might be TRBD1 or TRBD2, each matching 5 bases. The CDR3 contains 14 residues. The germline V and J ends were trimmed by 2 bases and 5 bases, with 12 bases remaining between them. In germline, CDR1 is SGHTA, CDR2 FQGTGA. The chain's CDR3 is CASSLFEGRETQYF. The DNA of the CDR3 is TGTGCCAGCAGCTTATTTGAGGGGCGGGAGACCCAGTACTTC.

The chain links TRBV30 to TRBJ1-6; D unclear. Trimming stripped 3 bases from V and 7 bases from J, with 10 bases between. The CDR3 extends over 13 amino acids. CDR1 is GTSNPN, CDR2 SVGIG, per germline (reference sequence). CDR3 nucleotide sequence: TGTGCCTGGAGAGAGGGAAAGAATTCACCCCTCCACTTT. As protein: CAWREGKNSPLHF.

The chain combines TRBV5-1 with TRBJ1-2; the match to TRBD1 covers 12 bases. This CDR3 is 19 amino acids long. With V trimmed by 4 bases and J by 4 bases, 17 bases remained unmatched. Germline-derived CDR1 and CDR2 are SGHRS and YFSETQ. The CDR3 region has the DNA TGCGCCAGCAGCCTCACCGTCCGGGACAGGGGGCGTAAAGTCTATGGCTACACCTTC. Translation: CASSLTVRDRGRKVYGYTF.

This chain uses TRBV6-6 with TRBJ2-1; 7 bases match TRBD1. The length of the CDR3 is 15 residues. Germline CDR1 is MNHNY and CDR2 is SVGAGI (reference sequence). V was clipped by 5 bases and J by 1 base; unmatched bases: 5. CDR3 coding DNA: TGTGCCAGCAGTAACAGGGGTGGGTCCTACAATGAGCAGTTCTTC. Translation: CASSNRGGSYNEQFF.

The chain uses TRBV5-1 and TRBJ2-7; weak D call: TRBD1 (7 bases). The CDR3 is 14 amino acids. Trimming shortened V by 0 bases and J by 6 bases, and 13 bases separated the two germline ends. The germline V gene encodes CDR1 SGHRS and CDR2 YFSETQ. CDR3 sequence reads: CASSLGQGGFEQYF. As DNA, the CDR3 is TGCGCCAGCAGCTTGGGTCAGGGGGGATTCGAGCAGTACTTC.

The chain couples TRBV9 to TRBJ1-6; TRBD1 matches 9 bases. The V and J ends lost 4 bases and 1 base, in that order; junction bases with no gene match: 9. The CDR3 is 18 amino acids. Looked up from germline, CDR1 is SGDLS and CDR2 is YYNGEE. The CDR3 loop reads CASSSQKGQGSYNSPLHF. The CDR3 coding sequence is TGTGCCAGCAGCTCCCAAAAGGGACAGGGATCCTATAATTCACCCCTCCACTTT.

The rearrangement joins TRBV5-1 to TRBJ2-3, with TRBD2 matching over 12 bases. Per the germline V gene, CDR1 is SGHRS and CDR2 is YFSETQ. J lost 1 base, V lost 3 bases, and 6 bases had no gene match. CDR3 size: 17 residues. CDR3 sequence (DNA): TGCGCCAGCAGCTATCGGACTAGCGGGGCCGGCACAGATACGCAGTATTTT. Protein product: CASSYRTSGAGTDTQYF.

Only one count was recorded for this clone. This sequence joins TRBV6-1 and TRBJ2-7; D is ambiguous. V lost 1 base, J lost 2 bases, and 9 bases lay in between. Per germline, CDR1 MNHNS and CDR2 SASEGT. The CDR3 sequence is 14 residues long. The CDR3 reads CASSEGSYPYEQYF. The CDR3 DNA is TGTGCCAGCAGTGAAGGGAGCTATCCCTACGAGCAGTACTTC.

The rearrangement links TRBV6-5 to TRBJ2-2, with a weak D call TRBD2 (6 bases). The germline V and J ends were trimmed by 5 bases and 4 bases, with 11 bases remaining between them. The V gene's germline CDR1 is MNHEY and CDR2 SVGAGI. CDR3 length: 14 amino acids. The CDR3 is CASSMEGGTGELFF. CDR3 DNA sequence: TGTGCCAGCAGTATGGAGGGAGGCACCGGGGAGCTGTTTTTT.

The gene calls are TRBV6-1 and TRBJ1-2; D may be TRBD1 (5 bases). CDR1 is MNHNS, CDR2 SASEGT, per germline. This CDR3 has 14 residues. Trimming removed 5 bases at V and 4 bases at J, with 14 bases between. In DNA form, the CDR3 reads TGTGCCAGCAGTCCTTTCACAGGCGGCTATGGCTACACCTTC. Amino acid sequence: CASSPFTGGYGYTF.

The chain is built from TRBV9 and TRBJ1-6, with TRBD1 matching over 7 bases. The CDR3 runs 16 residues. J gave up 7 bases and V 4 bases, and 11 bases lay outside the gene matches. CDR1 and CDR2 from the germline V gene are SGDLS and YYNGEE. The CDR3 loop reads CASSIRQGIGNSPLHF. Here the CDR3 DNA reads TGTGCCAGCAGCATACGACAGGGAATCGGCAATTCACCCCTCCACTTT.

This clone was seen a single time. The CDR3 here is CASSFGDGYTF. The CDR3 nucleotides are TGTGCCAGCAGCTTTGGGGATGGCTACACCTTC. The V gene is TRBV11-2, the J gene TRBJ1-2, with unresolved D. V was pared by 3 bases and J by 6 bases, with 5 bases between. Germline-derived CDR1 and CDR2 are SGHAT and FQNNGV. The CDR3 spans 11 residues.

This chain joins TRBV10-3 and TRBJ1-2, with a possible D match to TRBD1 (6 bases). Germline loops: CDR1 ENHRY, CDR2 SYGVKD. The CDR3 loop spans 11 amino acids. Trimming stripped 4 bases from V and 7 bases from J, with 7 bases between. DNA for the CDR3: TGTGCCATCAGTGGGGGGGCTGGCTACACCTTC. Its translation: CAISGGAGYTF.

The chain is built from TRBV2 and TRBJ2-7, with 8 bases fitting TRBD1. Trimming at V came to 11 bases and at J to 5 bases, leaving 11 bases not matched to a gene. Germline V gene data show CDR1 as SNHLY and CDR2 as FYNNEI. This CDR3 is 13 amino acids long. The CDR3 protein is CAGRQGSAHEQYF. The CDR3 DNA reads TGTGCCGGAAGACAGGGGTCGGCCCACGAGCAGTACTTC.

Worth noting for this clone: Other DNA sequences of this sample code for an identical CDR3. V and J are TRBV7-2 and TRBJ1-5; D is unclear. This CDR3 contains 15 residues. Per germline, CDR1 SGHTA and CDR2 FQGNSA. Trimming pared 1 base from V and 4 bases from J, leaving 11 bases between. The CDR3 region has the DNA TGTGCCAGCAGCTTAGAGGCAGGTCGAAATCAGCCCCAGCATTTT. Translation: CASSLEAGRNQPQHF.